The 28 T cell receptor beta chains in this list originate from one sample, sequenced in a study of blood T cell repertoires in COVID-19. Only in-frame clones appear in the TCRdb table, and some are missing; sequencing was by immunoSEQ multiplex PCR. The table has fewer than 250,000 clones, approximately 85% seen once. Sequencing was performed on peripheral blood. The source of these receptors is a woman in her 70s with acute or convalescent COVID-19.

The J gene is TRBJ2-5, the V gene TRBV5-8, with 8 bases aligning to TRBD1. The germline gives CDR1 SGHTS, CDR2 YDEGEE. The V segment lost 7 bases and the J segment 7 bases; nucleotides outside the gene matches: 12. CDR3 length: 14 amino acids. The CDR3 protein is CASAKDRVLGTQYF. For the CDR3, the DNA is TGTGCCAGCGCAAAGGACAGGGTTTTGGGGACCCAGTACTTC.

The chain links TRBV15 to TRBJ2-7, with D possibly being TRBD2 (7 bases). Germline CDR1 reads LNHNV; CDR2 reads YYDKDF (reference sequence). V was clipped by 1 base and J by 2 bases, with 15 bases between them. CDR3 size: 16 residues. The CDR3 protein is CATSRGEGRGTYEQYF. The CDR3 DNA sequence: TGTGCCACCAGCAGAGGGGAGGGGAGGGGGACCTACGAGCAGTACTTC.

CDR3 region: CASSVGIAGGQETQYF. CDR3 coding DNA: TGTGCCAGCAGCGTAGGGATAGCGGGGGGACAAGAGACCCAGTACTTC. The rearrangement joins TRBV9 to TRBJ2-5, with 10 bases lining up with TRBD2. Per germline, CDR1 SGDLS and CDR2 YYNGEE. The CDR3 sequence is 16 residues long. V shed 0 bases, J shed 2 bases, and the junction held 4 bases outside the gene matches.

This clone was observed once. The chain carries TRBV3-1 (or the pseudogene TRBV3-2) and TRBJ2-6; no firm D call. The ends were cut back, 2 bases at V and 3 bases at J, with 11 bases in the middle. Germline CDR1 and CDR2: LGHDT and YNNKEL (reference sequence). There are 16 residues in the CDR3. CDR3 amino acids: CASSQPTLSGANVLTF. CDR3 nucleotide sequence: TGTGCCAGCAGCCAACCGACTCTGAGTGGGGCCAACGTCCTGACTTTC.

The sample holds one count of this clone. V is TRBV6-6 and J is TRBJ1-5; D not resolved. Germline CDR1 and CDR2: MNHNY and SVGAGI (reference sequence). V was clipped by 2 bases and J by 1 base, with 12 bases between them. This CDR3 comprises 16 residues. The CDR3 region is CASSYIQTTSNQPQHF. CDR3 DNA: TGTGCCAGCAGTTACATTCAGACAACCAGCAATCAGCCCCAGCATTTT.

The CDR3: CASSVAQGTPLHF. The CDR3 bases are TGTGCCAGCAGCGTAGCCCAGGGAACCCCCCTCCACTTT. This chain joins TRBV9 and TRBJ1-6, with TRBD1 as a possible D gene (5 bases). Germline V lookup: CDR1 SGDLS, CDR2 YYNGEE. The CDR3 runs 13 residues. Trimming stripped 0 bases from V and 13 bases from J, with 11 bases between. Full variable domain (rest looked up from reference TRBV9 and TRBJ1-6): DSGVTQTPKHLITATGQRVTLRCSPRSGDLSVYWYQQSLDQGLQFLIQYYNGEERAKGNILERFSAQQFPDLHSELNLSSLELGDSALYFCASSVAQGTPLHFGNGTRLTVT.

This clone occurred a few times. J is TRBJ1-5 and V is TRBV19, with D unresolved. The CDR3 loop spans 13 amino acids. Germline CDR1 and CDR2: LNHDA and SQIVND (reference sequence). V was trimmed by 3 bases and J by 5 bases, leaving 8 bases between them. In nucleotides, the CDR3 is TGTGCCAGTAGTATTGGGAGAGATCAGCCCCAGCATTTT. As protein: CASSIGRDQPQHF.

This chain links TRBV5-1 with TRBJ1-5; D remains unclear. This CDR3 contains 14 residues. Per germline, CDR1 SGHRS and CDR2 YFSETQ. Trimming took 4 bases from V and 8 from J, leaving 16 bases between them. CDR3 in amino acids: CASSPGSDTEPQHF. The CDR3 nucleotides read TGCGCCAGCAGCCCAGGATCGGATACAGAGCCCCAGCATTTT.

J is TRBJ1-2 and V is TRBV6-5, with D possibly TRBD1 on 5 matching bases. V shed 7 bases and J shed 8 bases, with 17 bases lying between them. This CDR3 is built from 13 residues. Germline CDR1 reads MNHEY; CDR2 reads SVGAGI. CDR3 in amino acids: CASTWGDFGGYTF. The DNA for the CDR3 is TGTGCCAGCACCTGGGGGGATTTCGGAGGCTACACCTTC.

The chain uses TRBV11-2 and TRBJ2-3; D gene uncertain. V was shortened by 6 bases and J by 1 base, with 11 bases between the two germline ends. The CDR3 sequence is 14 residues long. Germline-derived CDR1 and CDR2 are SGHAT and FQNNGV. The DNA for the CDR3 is TGTGCCAGCAGACCTAAAATCGGCACAGATACGCAGTATTTT. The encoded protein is CASRPKIGTDTQYF.

The CDR3 spells CASSTDRVQTNEKLFF. CDR3 coding DNA: TGTGCCAGCAGCACCGACAGGGTTCAGACTAATGAAAAACTGTTTTTT. The rearrangement joins TRBV5-4 to TRBJ1-4; TRBD1 aligns across 7 bases. Germline V CDR1 and CDR2: SGHNT, YYREEE (reference sequence). The CDR3 totals 16 residues. V dropped 4 bases and J dropped 2; count of bases not matched to a gene: 8.

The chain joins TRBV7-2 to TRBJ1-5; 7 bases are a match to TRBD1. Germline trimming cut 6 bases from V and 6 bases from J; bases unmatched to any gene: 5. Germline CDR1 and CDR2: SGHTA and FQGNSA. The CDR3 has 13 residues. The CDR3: CASSVTGAQPQHF. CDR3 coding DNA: TGTGCCAGCAGTGTTACAGGGGCTCAGCCCCAGCATTTT.

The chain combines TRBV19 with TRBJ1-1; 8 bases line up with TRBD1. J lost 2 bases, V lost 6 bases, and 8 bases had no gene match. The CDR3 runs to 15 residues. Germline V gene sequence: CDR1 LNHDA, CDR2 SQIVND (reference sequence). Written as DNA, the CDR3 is TGTGCCAGTAGGACGACAGGGGCCCCCAACACTGAAGCTTTCTTT. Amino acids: CASRTTGAPNTEAFF.

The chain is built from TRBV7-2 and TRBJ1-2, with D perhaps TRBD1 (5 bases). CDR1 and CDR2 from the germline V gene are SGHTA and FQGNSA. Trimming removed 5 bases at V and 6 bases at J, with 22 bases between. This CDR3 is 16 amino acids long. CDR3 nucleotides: TGTGCCAGCAGCCCCGCCGGCCTCGTGGGGCGTCATGGCTACACCTTC. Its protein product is CASSPAGLVGRHGYTF. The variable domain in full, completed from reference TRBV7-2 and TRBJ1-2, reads GAGVSQSPSNKVTEKGKDVELRCDPISGHTALYWYRQSLGQGLEFLIYFQGNSAPDKSGLPSDRFSAERTGGSVSTLTIQRTQQEDSAVYLCASSPAGLVGRHGYTFGSGTRLTVV.

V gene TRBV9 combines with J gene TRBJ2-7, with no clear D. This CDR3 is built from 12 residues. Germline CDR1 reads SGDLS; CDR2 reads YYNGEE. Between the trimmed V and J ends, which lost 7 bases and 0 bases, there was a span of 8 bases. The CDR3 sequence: CASGGGSYEQYF. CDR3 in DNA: TGTGCCAGCGGCGGCGGCTCCTACGAGCAGTACTTC. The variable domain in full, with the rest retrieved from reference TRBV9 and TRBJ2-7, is DSGVTQTPKHLITATGQRVTLRCSPRSGDLSVYWYQQSLDQGLQFLIQYYNGEERAKGNILERFSAQQFPDLHSELNLSSLELGDSALYFCASGGGSYEQYFGPGTRLTVT.

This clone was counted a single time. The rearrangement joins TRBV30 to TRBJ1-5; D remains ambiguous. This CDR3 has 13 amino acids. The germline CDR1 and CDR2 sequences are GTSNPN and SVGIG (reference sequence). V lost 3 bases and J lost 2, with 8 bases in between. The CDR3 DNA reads TGTGCCTGGAGGGGAGGCGGCAATCAGCCCCAGCATTTT. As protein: CAWRGGGNQPQHF. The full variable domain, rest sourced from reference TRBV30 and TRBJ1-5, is SQTIHQWPATLVQPVGSPLSLECTVEGTSNPNLYWYRQAAGRGLQLLFYSVGIGQISSEVPQNLSASRPQDRQFILSSKKLLLSDSGFYLCAWRGGGNQPQHFGDGTRLSIL.

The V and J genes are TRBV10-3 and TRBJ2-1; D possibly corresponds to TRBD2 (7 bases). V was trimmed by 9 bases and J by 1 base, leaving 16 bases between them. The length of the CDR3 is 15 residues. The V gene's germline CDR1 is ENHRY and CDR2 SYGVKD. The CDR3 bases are TGTGCCATTAAGAGGGAGGGGGGTTCCTACAATGAGCAGTTCTTC. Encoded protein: CAIKREGGSYNEQFF.

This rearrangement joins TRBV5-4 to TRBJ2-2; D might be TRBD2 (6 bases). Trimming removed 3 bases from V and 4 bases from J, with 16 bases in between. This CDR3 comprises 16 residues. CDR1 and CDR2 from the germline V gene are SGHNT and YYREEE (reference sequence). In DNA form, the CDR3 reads TGTGCCAGCAGCTCCAATCCTAGCGTAGTCACCGGGGAGCTGTTTTTT. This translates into CASSSNPSVVTGELFF.

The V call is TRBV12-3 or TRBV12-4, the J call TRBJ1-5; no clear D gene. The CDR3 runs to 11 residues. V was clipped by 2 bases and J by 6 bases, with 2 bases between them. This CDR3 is CASSLRQPQHF. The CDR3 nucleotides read TGTGCCAGCAGTTTACGTCAGCCCCAGCATTTT.

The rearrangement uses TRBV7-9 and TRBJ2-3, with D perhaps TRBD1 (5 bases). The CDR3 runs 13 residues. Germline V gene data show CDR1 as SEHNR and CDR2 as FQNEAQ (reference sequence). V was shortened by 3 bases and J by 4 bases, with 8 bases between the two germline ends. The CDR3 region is CASSFQGADTQYF. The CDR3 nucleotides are TGTGCCAGCAGCTTTCAAGGGGCAGATACGCAGTATTTT.

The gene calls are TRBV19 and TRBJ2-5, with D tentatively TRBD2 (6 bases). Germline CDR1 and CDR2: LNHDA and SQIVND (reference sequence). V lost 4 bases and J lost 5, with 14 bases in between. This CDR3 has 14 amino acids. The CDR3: CASSKGGLSETQYF. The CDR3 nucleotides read TGTGCCAGTAGTAAAGGAGGGTTATCGGAGACCCAGTACTTC.

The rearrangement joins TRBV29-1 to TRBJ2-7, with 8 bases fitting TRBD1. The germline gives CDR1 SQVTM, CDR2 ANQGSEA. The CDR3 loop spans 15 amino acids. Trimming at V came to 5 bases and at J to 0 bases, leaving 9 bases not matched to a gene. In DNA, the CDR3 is TGCAGCGTTTCAATGGGACAGGCTTTCTCCTACGAGCAGTACTTC. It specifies CSVSMGQAFSYEQYF.

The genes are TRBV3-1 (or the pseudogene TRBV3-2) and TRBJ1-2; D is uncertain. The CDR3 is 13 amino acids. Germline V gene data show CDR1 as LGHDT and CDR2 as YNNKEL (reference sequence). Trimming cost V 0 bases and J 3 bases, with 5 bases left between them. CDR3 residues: CASSQDPYYGYTF. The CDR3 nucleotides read TGTGCCAGCAGCCAAGACCCCTACTATGGCTACACCTTC.

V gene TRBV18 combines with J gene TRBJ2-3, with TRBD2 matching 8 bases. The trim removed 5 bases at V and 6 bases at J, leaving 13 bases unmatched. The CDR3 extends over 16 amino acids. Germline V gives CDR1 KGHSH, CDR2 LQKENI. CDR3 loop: CASSFSSAGGSDTQYF. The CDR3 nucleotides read TGTGCCAGCTCATTTTCGTCTGCGGGAGGTTCCGATACGCAGTATTTT.

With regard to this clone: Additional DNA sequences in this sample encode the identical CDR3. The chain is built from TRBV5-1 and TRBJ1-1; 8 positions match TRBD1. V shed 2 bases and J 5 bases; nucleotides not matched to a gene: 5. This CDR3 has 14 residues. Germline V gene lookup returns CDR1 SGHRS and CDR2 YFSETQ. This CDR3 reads CASSLGQGGTEAFF. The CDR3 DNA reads TGCGCCAGCAGCTTAGGACAGGGAGGTACTGAAGCTTTCTTT.

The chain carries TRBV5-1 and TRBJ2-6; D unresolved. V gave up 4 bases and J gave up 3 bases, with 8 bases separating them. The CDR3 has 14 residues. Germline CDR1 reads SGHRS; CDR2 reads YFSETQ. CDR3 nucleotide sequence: TGCGCCAGCAGCGCCGACAATGGGGCCAACGTCCTGACTTTC. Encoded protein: CASSADNGANVLTF. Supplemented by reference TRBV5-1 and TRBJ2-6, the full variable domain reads KAGVTQTPRYLIKTRGQQVTLSCSPISGHRSVSWYQQTPGQGLQFLFEYFSETQRNKGNFPGRFSGRQFSNSRSEMNVSTLELGDSALYLCASSADNGANVLTFGAGSRLTVL.

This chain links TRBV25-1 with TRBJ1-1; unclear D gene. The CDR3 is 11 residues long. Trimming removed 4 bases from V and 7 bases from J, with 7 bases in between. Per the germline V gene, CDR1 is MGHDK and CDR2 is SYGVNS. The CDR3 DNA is TGTGCCAGCAGTGGACACCTTGAAGCTTTCTTT. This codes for CASSGHLEAFF.

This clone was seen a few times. Here the CDR3 reads CASSLIEPRQVGNEQFF. The CDR3 DNA is TGCGCCAGCAGCCTCATCGAGCCTCGACAGGTCGGAAATGAGCAGTTCTTC. The chain has TRBV5-1 and TRBJ2-1; a possible D gene is TRBD1 (6 bases). V was trimmed by 4 bases and J by 7 bases, leaving 24 bases between them. Germline V lookup: CDR1 SGHRS, CDR2 YFSETQ. The CDR3 has 17 amino acids.